The present T cell receptor beta chain was sequenced within a study of T cell responses to AZD1222 COVID-19 vaccine. Study-wide background: Pooling covered second doses at about 4 or about 12 weeks.

Germline V CDR1 and CDR2: SGDLS, YYNGEE. Trimming pared 5 bases from V and 2 bases from J, leaving 6 bases between. This CDR3 contains 12 residues. Study-wide results and caveats: Spike-wide vaccine-associated CD4 TCRs dominated at 160-218 and 743-854. In the spike-specific TCR repertoire, nearly half reportedly target unmutated variant regions. Most donors were white British and more were female, and clonal diversity was possibly underestimated.

In regard to this clone: Its antigen is unidentified.

Sequencing used immunoSEQ multiplex PCR; TCRdb keeps in-frame clones, though not all of them. The repertoire has 75,000 to 100,000 clones, around 94% of them found once; the top ten carry roughly 12%. The sequence derives from an adult in good health. The sample in question was peripheral blood, obtained on day 0 of AZD1222 vaccination. V gene TRBV9 combines with J gene TRBJ2-3; no definite D call. CDR3 nucleotide sequence: TGTGCCAGCAGTCTCAACACAGATACGCAGTATTTT. Amino acid sequence: CASSLNTDTQYF.